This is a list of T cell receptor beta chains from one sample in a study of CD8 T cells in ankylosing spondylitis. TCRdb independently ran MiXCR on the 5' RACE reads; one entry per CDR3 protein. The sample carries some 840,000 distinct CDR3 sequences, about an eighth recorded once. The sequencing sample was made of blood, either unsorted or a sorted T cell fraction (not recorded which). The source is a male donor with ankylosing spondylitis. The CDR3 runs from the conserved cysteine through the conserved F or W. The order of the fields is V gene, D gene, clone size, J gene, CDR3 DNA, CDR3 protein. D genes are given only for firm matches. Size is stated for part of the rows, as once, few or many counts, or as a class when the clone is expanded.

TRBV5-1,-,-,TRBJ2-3,TGCGCCAGCAGCAACGACCTAACAGCGACAGATACGCAGTATTTT,CASSNDLTATDTQYF
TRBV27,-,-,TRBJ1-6,TGTGCCAGCAGTTTGCAGGATTCACCCCTCCACTTT,CASSLQDSPLHF
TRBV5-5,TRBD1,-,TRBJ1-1,TGTGCCAGCAGCTTGTACCCAGGGGGGGAAGCTTTCTTT,CASSLYPGGEAFF
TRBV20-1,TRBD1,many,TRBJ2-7,TGCAGTGCCGCCCTCGGGCAGGGGGCTTACGAGCAGTACTTC,CSAALGQGAYEQYF
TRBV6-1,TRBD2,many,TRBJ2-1,TGTGCCAGCAGTGCTACTAGCGGGAGGGGCCTCAATGAGCAGTTCTTC,CASSATSGRGLNEQFF
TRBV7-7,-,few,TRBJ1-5,TGTGCTAGCAGCTTATGGCACAGGCCCCCCCATCAGCCCCAGCATTTT,CASSLWHRPPHQPQHF
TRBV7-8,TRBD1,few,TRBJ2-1,TGTGCCAGCAGCTTTGGGACAGGGGGCCGGGGTGAGCAGTTCTTC,CASSFGTGGRGEQFF
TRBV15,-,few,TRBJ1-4,TGTGCCACCAGCAGAGATCTGGGAACAGGACGGGAAAAACTGTTTTTT,CATSRDLGTGREKLFF
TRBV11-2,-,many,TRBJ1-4,TGTGCCAGCAGCTTTTCCGGGACTCAACTGTTTTTT,CASSFSGTQLFF
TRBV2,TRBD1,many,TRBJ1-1,TGTGCCAGCAGTCTGGACAGGGGGCTCGCTGAAGCTTTCTTT,CASSLDRGLAEAFF
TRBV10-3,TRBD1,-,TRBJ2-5,TGTGCCATCGGGGACAGGGGGCTTGTTGAGACCCAGTACTTC,CAIGDRGLVETQYF
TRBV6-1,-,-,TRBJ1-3,TGTGCCAGCAGTAGCACAGGGAGAAACACCATATATTTT,CASSSTGRNTIYF
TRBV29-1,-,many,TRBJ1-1,TGCAGCGTTCGAGAGGGACGAGCTTTCTTT,CSVREGRAFF
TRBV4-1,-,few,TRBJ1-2,TGCGCCAGCAGCCAAGAGGAAGTAATTCACTATGGCTACACCTTC,CASSQEEVIHYGYTF
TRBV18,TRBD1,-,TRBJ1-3,TGTGCCAGCTCACCAATGGGACAGTACTCTGGAAACACCATATATTTT,CASSPMGQYSGNTIYF
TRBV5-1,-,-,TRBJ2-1,TGCGCCAGCAGCTACGGAGGGGATTTCTACAATGAGCAGTTCTTC,CASSYGGDFYNEQFF
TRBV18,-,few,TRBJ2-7,TGTGCCAGCTCACCACCGACAGAACCCTACGAGCAGTACTTC,CASSPPTEPYEQYF
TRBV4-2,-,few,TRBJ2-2,TGTGCCAGCAGCCAAAGGACGCTTATCCCCGGGGAGCTGTTTTTT,CASSQRTLIPGELFF
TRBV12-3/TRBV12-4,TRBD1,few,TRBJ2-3,TGTGCCAGCAGTAAACACAGGGGGCGGCGCACAGATACGCAGTATTTT,CASSKHRGRRTDTQYF
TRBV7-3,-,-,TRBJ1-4,TGTGCCAGCAGCCCCGGCGCTGCAACTAATGAAAAACTGTTTTTT,CASSPGAATNEKLFF
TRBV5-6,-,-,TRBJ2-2,TGTGCCAGCAGCCCACTTGGGGTAACGAACACCGGGGAGCTGTTTTTT,CASSPLGVTNTGELFF
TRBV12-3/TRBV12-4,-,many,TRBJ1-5,TGTGCCAGCAGTTACAGTCTGTCCCGTAGCAATCAGCCCCAGCATTTT,CASSYSLSRSNQPQHF
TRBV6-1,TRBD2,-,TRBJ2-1,TGTGCCAGCAGTCGCCTCGGGAGGGGGAGCATCTCCTACAATGAGCAGTTCTTC,CASSRLGRGSISYNEQFF
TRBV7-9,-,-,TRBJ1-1,TGTGCCAGCAGCCCTGCATCCAACACTGAAGCTTTCTTT,CASSPASNTEAFF
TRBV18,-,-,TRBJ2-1,TGTGCCAGCTCACCCTATAACGACTACAATGAGCAGTTCTTC,CASSPYNDYNEQFF
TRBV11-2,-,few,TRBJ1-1,TGTGCCAGCAGCCGATCCACATACACTGAAGCTTTCTTT,CASSRSTYTEAFF
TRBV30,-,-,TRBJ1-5,TGTGCCTGGAGCCAGGACGGGTATAGCAATCAGCCCCAGCATTTT,CAWSQDGYSNQPQHF
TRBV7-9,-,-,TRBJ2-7,TGTGCCAGCAGCTTAGGCGGGCCGGGTTCGAGATACGAGCAGTACTTC,CASSLGGPGSRYEQYF
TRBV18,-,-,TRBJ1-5,TGTGCCAGCTCACGGGGGGGCCGGCAGCCCCAGCATTTT,CASSRGGRQPQHF
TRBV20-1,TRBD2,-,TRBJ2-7,TGCAGTGCTAGAGATTTCCAGCGGGGACCCTACGAGCAGTACTTC,CSARDFQRGPYEQYF
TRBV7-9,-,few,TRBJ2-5,TGTGCCAGCAGCTTAGGACAGCACGCCTCCTTC,CASSLGQHASF
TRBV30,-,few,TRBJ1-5,TGTGCCTGGAGTCTGGGGGTTGAGCAGCCCCAGCATTTT,CAWSLGVEQPQHF
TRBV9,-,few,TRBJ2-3,TGTGCCAGCAGCGCGGGGACTCACGAGGTCACAGATACGCAGTATTTT,CASSAGTHEVTDTQYF
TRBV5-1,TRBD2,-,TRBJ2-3,TGCGCCAGCAGCTTGTTTTCTAGCGGGAGCACAGATACGCAGTATTTT,CASSLFSSGSTDTQYF
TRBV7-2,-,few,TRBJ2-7,TGTGCCAGCAGCTTAGGCGGAGACAGGTTCTACGAGCAGTACTTC,CASSLGGDRFYEQYF
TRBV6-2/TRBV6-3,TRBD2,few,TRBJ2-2,TGTGCCAGCAGTCGAATGGGACTACGACTCAACACCGGGGAGCTGTTTTTT,CASSRMGLRLNTGELFF
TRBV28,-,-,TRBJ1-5,TGTGCCAGCAGTTTAGTAAGCAATGATTCGCCCCAGCATTTT,CASSLVSNDSPQHF
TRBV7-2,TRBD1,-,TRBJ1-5,TGTGCCAGCAACCTACAGGGGTCGGAGGGTCAGCCCCAGCATTTT,CASNLQGSEGQPQHF
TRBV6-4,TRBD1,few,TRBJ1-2,TGTGCCAGCAGTCCTGACAGGGCCTTCTATGGCTACACCTTC,CASSPDRAFYGYTF
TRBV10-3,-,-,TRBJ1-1,TGTGCCACCCGGAGGCAGATGAACGCTGAAGCTTTCTTT,CATRRQMNAEAFF
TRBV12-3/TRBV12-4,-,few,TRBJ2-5,TGTGCCAGCAGTTTATGGGAGAGGGAGACCCAGTACTTC,CASSLWERETQYF
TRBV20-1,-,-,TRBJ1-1,TGCAGTGCTAGTATTCGAAGGGACACTGAAGCTTTCTTT,CSASIRRDTEAFF
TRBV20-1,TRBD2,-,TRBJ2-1,TGCAGTGCTTCTAGCGGGAGAAATCGGAATGAGCAGTTCTTC,CSASSGRNRNEQFF
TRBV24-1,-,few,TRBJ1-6,TGTGCCACCAGTGCCAGCTATAATTCACCCCTCCACTTT,CATSASYNSPLHF
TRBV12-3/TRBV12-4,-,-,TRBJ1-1,TGTGCCAGCAAGTTACGGTCGGGGGACACTGAAGCTTTCTTT,CASKLRSGDTEAFF
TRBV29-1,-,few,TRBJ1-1,TGCAGCGTTGAAGAGAGGGTCAGACGAAACACTGAAGCTTTCTTT,CSVEERVRRNTEAFF
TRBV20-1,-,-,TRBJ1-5,TGCAGTGCTAGCAGACGGGGGGGGATTATAAGCAATCAGCCCCAGCATTTT,CSASRRGGIISNQPQHF
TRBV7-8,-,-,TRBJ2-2,TGTGCCAGCAGCTTAGGGGCAGGGCCCACCGGGGAGCTGTTTTTT,CASSLGAGPTGELFF
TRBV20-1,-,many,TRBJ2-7,TGCAGTGCTAGAGGGGGAATGAGCGAGCAGTACTTC,CSARGGMSEQYF
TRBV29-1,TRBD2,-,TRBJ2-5,TGCAGCGTTTATAGCGGGGAAGAGACCCAGTACTTC,CSVYSGEETQYF
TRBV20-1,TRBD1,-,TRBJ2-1,TGCAGTGCTATAAGGACAGGGGCTTACAATGAGCAGTTCTTC,CSAIRTGAYNEQFF